The 19 T cell receptor beta chains listed next were all sequenced from one sample in a study of shared clonotypes between healthy human individuals. TCRdb's table, derived via immunoSEQ multiplex PCR, lists solely in-frame clones and lacks some. This table has 450,000 to 500,000 clones, around 85% appearing once. Specimen: PBMCs. Source of these receptors: a woman between 40 and 50 years old in good health. Some clones in this sample may be carry-over from other donors' samples.

The chain couples TRBV27 to TRBJ2-7, with D perhaps given as TRBD1 or TRBD2 (5 bases each). CDR3 length: 14 residues. V lost 3 bases and J lost 3, with 12 bases in between. The V gene's germline CDR1 is MNHEY and CDR2 SMNVEV (reference sequence). The CDR3 loop is CASSFQGRGYEQYF. CDR3 sequence (DNA): TGTGCCAGCAGTTTCCAGGGTCGGGGCTACGAGCAGTACTTC.

The chain couples TRBV30 to TRBJ1-2; D may be TRBD1 (6 bases). Germline assignment: CDR1 GTSNPN and CDR2 SVGIG (reference sequence). CDR3 length equals 12 residues. Trimming pared 0 bases from V and 7 bases from J, leaving 9 bases between. CDR3 region: CAWSVSGVGYTF. In DNA form, the CDR3 reads TGTGCCTGGAGTGTATCAGGGGTTGGCTACACCTTC.

The rearrangement joins TRBV10-2 to TRBJ2-5; 8 bases fit TRBD2. With 2 bases clipped from V and 3 bases from J, the junction kept 2 bases outside the gene matches. This CDR3 is 14 amino acids long. The germline V gene has CDR1 WSHSY and CDR2 SAAADI. CDR3 sequence reads: CASSEIGGEETQYF. The CDR3 bases are TGCGCCAGCAGTGAGATCGGGGGGGAAGAGACCCAGTACTTC.

Points on this clone: It is likely a read error: a sequence one base away is far more abundant. This chain connects TRBV11-3 to TRBJ2-4, with 7 bases matching TRBD1. This CDR3 region has 13 residues. The germline gives CDR1 SGHNT, CDR2 YENEEA. V shed 3 bases and J 13 bases; nucleotides not matched to a gene: 9. Here the CDR3 DNA reads TGTGCCAGCAGCTTGGGGGTGACAGGGCCACAGTACTTC. The encoded protein is CASSLGVTGPQYF.

A remark on this clone: This likely stems from a read error, as it lies one base from a far larger clone. V usage is TRBV5-1 and J usage is TRBJ1-4; D is ambiguous. Germline CDR1 and CDR2: SGHRS and YFSETQ. V was cut by 5 bases and J by 7 bases, with 9 bases left in between. The CDR3 has 12 residues. The CDR3 here is CASRGQSEKLFF. The CDR3 nucleotides read TGCGCCAGCAGAGGGCAGAGTGAAAAACTGTTTTTT.

The V call is TRBV6-1, the J call TRBJ1-2; 8 bases agree with TRBD1. Germline-derived CDR1 and CDR2 are MNHNS and SASEGT. The CDR3 loop spans 17 amino acids. V shed 2 bases and J 5 bases; nucleotides not matched to a gene: 13. This CDR3 is CASSEYGSGTGEYGYTF. The CDR3 bases are TGTGCCAGCAGTGAATATGGCTCCGGGACAGGCGAATATGGCTACACCTTC.

With respect to this clone: This likely came from a read error, as a far larger clone is one base away. The same CDR3 arises from other DNA sequences in this sample as well. J is TRBJ1-5 and V is TRBV28; no clear D gene. The CDR3 extends over 13 amino acids. Germline V gene sequence: CDR1 MDHEN, CDR2 SYDVKM. The V end lost 3 bases, the J end lost 6 bases, and 9 bases lay between the germline ends. CDR3 sequence reads: CASSFGGIQPQHF. The CDR3 DNA sequence: TGTGCCAGCAGTTTCGGTGGGATTCAGCCCCAGCATTTT.

Concerning this clone itself: This likely came from a read error, as a far larger clone is one base away. V is TRBV27 and J is TRBJ2-7; unclear D gene. Trimming removed 7 bases from V and 3 bases from J, with 19 bases in between. CDR1 and CDR2 from the germline V gene are MNHEY and SMNVEV (reference sequence). The CDR3 consists of 15 residues. In DNA form, the CDR3 reads TGTGCCAGCACCCCCCGCCGTGCAGCATTCTACGAGCAGTACTTC. Translated: CASTPRRAAFYEQYF.

Points on this clone: Other nucleotide sequences in the sample specify the same CDR3. The chain has TRBV5-4 and TRBJ2-7, with TRBD2 identical over 7 bases. The V segment lost 0 bases and the J segment 2 bases; nucleotides outside the gene matches: 5. This CDR3 has 15 amino acids. Germline CDR1 is SGHNT and CDR2 is YYREEE (reference sequence). The CDR3 bases are TGTGCCAGCAGCTTGGTGGCTAGCGGAACCTACGAGCAGTACTTC. It yields the protein CASSLVASGTYEQYF.

The chain carries TRBV4-1 and TRBJ2-5; TRBD1 might be the D (5 bases). Per germline, CDR1 MGHRA and CDR2 YSYEKL. The ends were cut back, 3 bases at V and 3 bases at J, with 11 bases in the middle. This CDR3 is 14 amino acids long. CDR3 sequence (DNA): TGCGCCAGCAGCCACGCCTTAGGGGAAGAGACCCAGTACTTC. Encoded protein: CASSHALGEETQYF.

The chain recombines TRBV19 with TRBJ1-5; 9 nucleotides agree with TRBD1. The CDR3 covers 17 residues. With 3 bases clipped from V and 2 bases from J, the junction kept 8 bases outside the gene matches. The germline gives CDR1 LNHDA, CDR2 SQIVND (reference sequence). The CDR3 reads CASSMITGGVGNQPQHF. DNA of the CDR3: TGTGCCAGTAGTATGATAACAGGGGGCGTGGGCAATCAGCCCCAGCATTTT.

As to this clone: A much larger clone lies one base from this, so it may be a read error. Other DNA sequences in the sample encode the same CDR3. V gene TRBV7-2 combines with J gene TRBJ2-7; 16 positions agree with TRBD2. The CDR3 runs 15 residues. Germline V gene lookup returns CDR1 SGHTA and CDR2 FQGNSA. The J segment lost 4 bases and the V segment lost 4 bases, leaving 1 base of the junction unmatched. The CDR3 region is CASSSGLAGGYEQYF. The CDR3 DNA follows: TGTGCCAGCAGCTCGGGACTAGCGGGAGGGTACGAGCAGTACTTC.

The J gene is TRBJ1-2, the V gene TRBV5-6; no clear D gene. V gave up 0 bases and J gave up 8 bases, with 14 bases separating them. The germline CDR1 and CDR2 sequences are SGHDT and YYEEEE. This CDR3 region has 14 residues. CDR3 in DNA: TGTGCCAGCAGCTTGGACTGGTCCTGGGAGGGCTACACCTTC. This translates into CASSLDWSWEGYTF.

As regards this clone: With only one base between it and a far larger clone, this is likely a read error. Additional DNA sequences in this sample encode the identical CDR3. V gene TRBV6-6 combines with J gene TRBJ2-2, with D tentatively TRBD2 (5 bases). CDR3 length: 13 amino acids. CDR1 MNHNY and CDR2 SVGAGI come from the germline V gene (reference sequence). The CDR3 protein is CASRWTGTGELFF. The DNA of the CDR3 is TGTGCCAGCAGATGGACTGGCACCGGGGAGCTGTTCTTT.

Ten or more counts support this clone. This chain connects TRBV27 to TRBJ2-1, with TRBD2 matching over 13 bases. Germline V gene lookup returns CDR1 MNHEY and CDR2 SMNVEV (reference sequence). The CDR3 extends over 18 amino acids. Germline trimming cut 4 bases from V and 0 bases from J; bases unmatched to any gene: 6. The CDR3 bases are TGTGCCAGCAGTTCGTCCGGGACTAGCGGGGTCTCCTACAATGAGCAGTTCTTC. It codes for CASSSSGTSGVSYNEQFF.

As concerns this clone: With only one base between it and a far larger clone, this is likely a read error. Other DNA sequences from this sample encode an identical CDR3 as well. The chain combines TRBV2 with TRBJ2-4; TRBD2 might be the D (7 bases). The CDR3 runs 14 residues. Germline CDR1 reads SNHLY; CDR2 reads FYNNEI. V lost 3 bases, J lost 9 bases, and 15 bases lay in between. The CDR3 DNA reads as TGTGCCAGCAGTGATCGGTGGGAGGGGGTCATTCAGTACTTC. Its protein is CASSDRWEGVIQYF.

The chain links TRBV13 to TRBJ2-7, with D perhaps TRBD1 (6 bases). CDR3 size: 15 residues. V lost 0 bases and J 1 base, leaving 10 bases between the germline ends. Germline V gene sequence: CDR1 PRHDT, CDR2 FYEKMQ (reference sequence). DNA for the CDR3: TGTGCCAGCAGCTTAGGGGACAGAGATTCCTACGAGCAGTACTTC. Translation gives CASSLGDRDSYEQYF.

Of note for this clone: This likely traces to a read error, being one base from a far larger clone. This sample includes further DNA sequences coding for the same CDR3. The chain employs TRBV5-6 and TRBJ2-2, with D tentatively TRBD1 (6 bases). The CDR3 extends over 16 amino acids. In germline, CDR1 is SGHDT, CDR2 YYEEEE. The CDR3 DNA is TGTGCCAGCAGCCGCCTAACAGCCAGGGACACAGGGGAGCTGTTTTTT. It encodes CASSRLTARDTGELFF. The full variable domain, with the rest looked up from reference TRBV5-6 and TRBJ2-2, is DAGVTQSPTHLIKTRGQQVTLRCSPKSGHDTVSWYQQALGQGPQFIFQYYEEEERQRGNFPDRFSGHQFPNYSSELNVNALLLGDSALYLCASSRLTARDTGELFFGEGSRLTVL.

The chain couples TRBV7-8 to TRBJ2-2; the D is unclear. The CDR3 has 13 residues. Trimming removed 0 bases at V and 5 bases at J, with 4 bases between. Germline V gene data show CDR1 as SGHVS and CDR2 as FQNEAQ. This CDR3 reads CASSLAGTGELFF. CDR3 DNA sequence: TGTGCCAGCAGCTTAGCAGGGACCGGGGAGCTGTTTTTT.